One sample yielded the 3 T cell receptor beta chains listed below, sequenced in a study of post-analysis software for immune sequencing data. Each TCR beta cDNA library carried unique molecular identifiers. TCRdb re-derived calls from the PCR reads in MiXCR, one entry per CDR3 protein. The sample has about 500,000 distinct CDR3 sequences; less than 45% are singletons. For these receptors, no antigen is known. General study results and limits: TRBV5-6, TRBV5-1 and TRBV20-1 were among a handful of TRBV segments more frequent in patients than controls.

Sequenced sample: blood. These receptors originate from a girl aged 5-17 years with multiple sclerosis.

In its sample, this clonotype was seen a few times. V is TRBV7-9 and J is TRBJ2-7, with 7 bases fitting TRBD2. There are 13 residues in the CDR3. V shed 7 bases and J 1 base; nucleotides not matched to a gene: 4. Germline V gene lookup returns CDR1 SEHNR and CDR2 FQNEAQ (reference sequence). The CDR3 loop is CASTGLVSYEQYF. The CDR3 DNA is TGTGCCAGCACAGGACTAGTTTCCTACGAGCAGTACTTC.

The rearrangement links TRBV6-1 to TRBJ1-5; TRBD1 matches at 7 bases. This CDR3 has 19 amino acids. The J segment lost 0 bases and the V segment lost 1 base, leaving 12 bases of the junction unmatched. Germline CDR1 MNHNS, CDR2 SASEGT. CDR3 region: CASSEGAGTASYSNQPQHF. The DNA for the CDR3 is TGTGCCAGCAGTGAAGGTGCCGGGACAGCCTCCTATAGCAATCAGCCCCAGCATTTT.

Details on this clonotype: Germline is not matched at one junction end, which may reflect a read error. The rearrangement joins TRBV28 to TRBJ1-2, with unresolved D. The CDR3 is 11 residues long. CDR1 is MDHEN and CDR2 is SYDVKM in the germline V gene. The CDR3 loop is CASMGVYGYAF. CDR3 DNA sequence: TGTGCCAGCATGGGCGTTTATGGCTACGCCTTC.